This is a list of T cell receptor beta chains from one sample in a study of neoadjuvant anti-PD-1 for oral cavity cancer. Sequencing used immunoSEQ multiplex PCR; TCRdb keeps in-frame clones, though not all of them. The data contain about 7,600 clones, around 50% of them singletons. The sequences come from tumor tissue, collected before nivolumab (anti-PD-1) treatment. These receptors were taken from a person between 40 and 85 years old with oral cavity squamous cell carcinoma. The CDR3 runs from the conserved cysteine through the conserved F or W. Each record gives: V gene, D gene, clone size, J gene, CDR3 protein, CDR3 DNA. A D gene is named only where the DNA matches it firmly. Clone size, where shown, is once, few, many, or a class for clones that have expanded.

V gene: TRBV27
D gene: NA
clone size: few
J gene: TRBJ2-2
CDR3 protein: CASSWVSGELFF
CDR3 DNA: TGTGCCAGCAGTTGGGTCTCTGGGGAGCTGTTTTTT

V gene: TRBV5-1
D gene: NA
clone size: few
J gene: TRBJ1-1
CDR3 protein: CASKADLNTEAFF
CDR3 DNA: TGCGCCAGCAAAGCAGACTTGAACACTGAAGCTTTCTTT

V gene: TRBV6-6
D gene: TRBD2
clone size: few
J gene: TRBJ2-3
CDR3 protein: CASSSSGTQYF
CDR3 DNA: TGTGCCAGCAGTTCTAGCGGTACGCAGTATTTT

V gene: TRBV2
D gene: NA
clone size: once
J gene: TRBJ2-6
CDR3 protein: CASSAPGSSSGANVLTF
CDR3 DNA: TGTGCCAGCAGTGCCCCGGGGTCGAGCTCTGGGGCCAACGTCCTGACTTTC

V gene: TRBV29-1
D gene: NA
clone size: NA
J gene: TRBJ1-1
CDR3 protein: CSVPGLNTEAFF
CDR3 DNA: TGCAGCGTTCCGGGTCTGAACACTGAAGCTTTCTTT

V gene: TRBV6-5
D gene: TRBD2
clone size: once
J gene: TRBJ2-7
CDR3 protein: CASTQGTSGRYEQYF
CDR3 DNA: TGTGCCAGCACCCAAGGGACTAGCGGGAGATACGAGCAGTACTTC

V gene: TRBV5-1
D gene: NA
clone size: NA
J gene: TRBJ1-4
CDR3 protein: CASSPSPGGVEKLFF
CDR3 DNA: TGCGCCAGCAGCCCCTCCCCGGGGGGTGTTGAAAAACTGTTTTTT

V gene: TRBV28
D gene: TRBD1
clone size: NA
J gene: TRBJ1-5
CDR3 protein: CATWGQGNQPQHF
CDR3 DNA: TGTGCCACCTGGGGACAGGGGAATCAGCCCCAGCATTTT

V gene: TRBV28
D gene: NA
clone size: large
J gene: TRBJ1-2
CDR3 protein: CASSRPMGSGSGGYTF
CDR3 DNA: TGTGCCAGCAGTCGCCCCATGGGTTCAGGGAGTGGTGGCTACACCTTC

V gene: TRBV11-3
D gene: TRBD2
clone size: NA
J gene: TRBJ2-1
CDR3 protein: CASSLGGSGTYNEQFF
CDR3 DNA: TGTGCCAGCAGCTTAGGTGGTAGCGGGACCTACAATGAGCAGTTCTTC

V gene: TRBV11-2
D gene: NA
clone size: NA
J gene: TRBJ2-7
CDR3 protein: CASSLEGGIYEQYF
CDR3 DNA: TGTGCCAGCAGCTTAGAGGGCGGGATCTACGAGCAGTACTTC

V gene: TRBV27
D gene: TRBD1
clone size: NA
J gene: TRBJ2-1
CDR3 protein: CASSFGQGRSNEQFF
CDR3 DNA: TGTGCCAGCAGCTTCGGACAGGGAAGAAGCAATGAGCAGTTCTTC

V gene: TRBV30
D gene: TRBD1
clone size: NA
J gene: TRBJ2-5
CDR3 protein: CAWRSPRDRVLEETQYF
CDR3 DNA: TGTGCCTGGAGATCCCCCCGGGACAGGGTATTAGAAGAGACCCAGTACTTC

V gene: TRBV19
D gene: NA
clone size: few
J gene: TRBJ1-1
CDR3 protein: CASSIYAGTLNTEAFF
CDR3 DNA: TGTGCCAGTAGTATTTATGCGGGGACCCTTAACACTGAAGCTTTCTTT

V gene: TRBV5-6
D gene: NA
clone size: once
J gene: TRBJ1-2
CDR3 protein: CASSFDLPQGGYGYTF
CDR3 DNA: TGTGCCAGCAGCTTTGATTTGCCACAAGGAGGCTATGGCTACACCTTC

V gene: TRBV11-2
D gene: NA
clone size: NA
J gene: TRBJ1-2
CDR3 protein: CASSLAPGVYGYTF
CDR3 DNA: TGTGCCAGCAGCTTAGCCCCGGGAGTGTATGGCTACACCTTC

V gene: TRBV14
D gene: NA
clone size: NA
J gene: TRBJ2-1
CDR3 protein: CASSQEGRVGQFF
CDR3 DNA: TGTGCCAGCAGCCAAGAAGGCAGAGTAGGGCAGTTCTTC

V gene: TRBV10-3
D gene: TRBD2
clone size: few
J gene: TRBJ2-7
CDR3 protein: CAITPGLGYEQYF
CDR3 DNA: TGTGCCATCACTCCCGGACTAGGCTACGAGCAGTACTTC

V gene: TRBV7-3
D gene: NA
clone size: NA
J gene: TRBJ2-5
CDR3 protein: CASSLMGQNQETQYF
CDR3 DNA: TGTGCCAGCAGCTTAATGGGGCAGAACCAAGAGACCCAGTACTTC

V gene: TRBV6-6
D gene: NA
clone size: NA
J gene: TRBJ1-5
CDR3 protein: CASSLDSRWSNQPQHF
CDR3 DNA: TGTGCCAGCAGTTTGGACAGCCGATGGAGCAATCAGCCCCAGCATTTT

V gene: TRBV10-3
D gene: NA
clone size: few
J gene: TRBJ2-1
CDR3 protein: CATIYSALYNEQFF
CDR3 DNA: TGTGCCACCATATATAGCGCGCTCTACAATGAGCAGTTCTTC

V gene: TRBV29-1
D gene: TRBD1
clone size: NA
J gene: TRBJ2-5
CDR3 protein: CSVEQNRGDGTQYF
CDR3 DNA: TGCAGCGTTGAGCAGAACAGGGGGGACGGGACCCAGTACTTC

V gene: TRBV6-4
D gene: NA
clone size: few
J gene: TRBJ2-1
CDR3 protein: CASSEFSSNEQFF
CDR3 DNA: TGTGCCAGCTCCGAGTTCTCTTCCAATGAGCAGTTCTTC

V gene: TRBV5-1
D gene: NA
clone size: few
J gene: TRBJ2-2
CDR3 protein: CASSLGGGAGELFF
CDR3 DNA: TGCGCCAGCAGCCTCGGAGGGGGAGCCGGGGAGCTGTTTTTT

V gene: TRBV5-6
D gene: TRBD1
clone size: NA
J gene: TRBJ2-3
CDR3 protein: CASSDYGQGSTDTQYF
CDR3 DNA: TGTGCCAGCAGCGATTACGGACAGGGTAGCACAGATACGCAGTATTTT

V gene: TRBV14
D gene: TRBD2
clone size: once
J gene: TRBJ2-1
CDR3 protein: CASSRSWEGNEQFF
CDR3 DNA: TGTGCCAGCAGTCGGTCGTGGGAGGGCAATGAGCAGTTCTTC

V gene: TRBV5-4
D gene: TRBD2
clone size: once
J gene: TRBJ2-1
CDR3 protein: CASSSTSGRVDEQFF
CDR3 DNA: TGTGCCAGCAGCTCTACTAGCGGGAGAGTCGATGAGCAGTTCTTC

V gene: TRBV7-3
D gene: NA
clone size: NA
J gene: TRBJ1-1
CDR3 protein: CASSINPNTEAFF
CDR3 DNA: TGTGCCAGCAGCATCAATCCGAACACTGAAGCTTTCTTT

V gene: TRBV28
D gene: NA
clone size: large
J gene: TRBJ1-1
CDR3 protein: CASSPVQGGLTEAFF
CDR3 DNA: TGTGCCAGCAGCCCCGTCCAGGGAGGGTTAACTGAAGCTTTCTTT

V gene: TRBV7-7
D gene: NA
clone size: once
J gene: TRBJ2-5
CDR3 protein: CATGKETQYF
CDR3 DNA: TGTGCTACGGGAAAAGAGACCCAGTACTTC

V gene: TRBV28
D gene: NA
clone size: few
J gene: TRBJ1-1
CDR3 protein: CASSYGTPNTEAFF
CDR3 DNA: TGTGCCAGCAGTTACGGGACACCGAACACTGAAGCTTTCTTT

V gene: TRBV11-1
D gene: NA
clone size: few
J gene: TRBJ2-5
CDR3 protein: CASSLGETQYF
CDR3 DNA: TGTGCCAGCAGCCTCGGTGAGACCCAGTACTTC

V gene: TRBV2
D gene: NA
clone size: few
J gene: TRBJ1-1
CDR3 protein: CASRQGTEAFF
CDR3 DNA: TGTGCCAGCAGGCAGGGCACTGAAGCTTTCTTT

V gene: TRBV9
D gene: TRBD2
clone size: NA
J gene: TRBJ2-1
CDR3 protein: CASSPPRGSGIYNEQFF
CDR3 DNA: TGTGCCAGCAGCCCACCTCGGGGTAGCGGGATCTACAATGAGCAGTTCTTC

V gene: TRBV15
D gene: NA
clone size: NA
J gene: TRBJ2-1
CDR3 protein: CATSRDTVYNEQFF
CDR3 DNA: TGTGCCACCAGCAGGGACACAGTTTACAATGAGCAGTTCTTC